This T cell receptor (beta chain) appears in the sequencing data of a study of neurological immune-mediated disorders. Described time point: longitudinal time-point 1 (baseline). This clonotype was counted ten times or more. The authors produced cDNA by 5'RACE using 10-nucleotide random UMIs. From 15-18 subjects, every sequencing run obtained over 170 million TCR-beta sequences. TCRdb reanalysed the 5' RACE reads using MiXCR and keeps one entry per CDR3 protein. The sample holds around 76,000 distinct CDR3 sequences, around 9.6% seen once. The CDR3 runs 15 residues. Germline CDR1 SGHRS, CDR2 YFSETQ. The V segment lost 4 bases and the J segment 2 bases; nucleotides outside the gene matches: 4.

This receptor was taken from a man in his thirties or forties in good health. Source material: PBMCs. V and J are TRBV5-1 and TRBJ2-1; 9 bases line up with TRBD1. The CDR3 loop reads CASSETGGPYNEQFF. The CDR3, as DNA: TGCGCCAGCAGCGAAACAGGGGGCCCCTACAATGAGCAGTTCTTC.